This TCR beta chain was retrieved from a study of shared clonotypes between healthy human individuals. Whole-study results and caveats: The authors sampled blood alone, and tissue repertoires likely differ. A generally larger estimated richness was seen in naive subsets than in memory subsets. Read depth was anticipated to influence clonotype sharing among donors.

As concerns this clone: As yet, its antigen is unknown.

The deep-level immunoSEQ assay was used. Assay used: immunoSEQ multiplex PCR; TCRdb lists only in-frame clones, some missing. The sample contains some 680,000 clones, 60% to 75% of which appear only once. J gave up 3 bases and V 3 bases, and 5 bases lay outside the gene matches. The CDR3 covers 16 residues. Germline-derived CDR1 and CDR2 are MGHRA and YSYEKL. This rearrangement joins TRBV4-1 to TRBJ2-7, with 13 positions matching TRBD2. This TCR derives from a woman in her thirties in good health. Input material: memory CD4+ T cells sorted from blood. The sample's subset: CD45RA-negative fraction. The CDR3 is CASSQGTSGTLYEQYF. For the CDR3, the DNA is TGCGCCAGCAGCCAGGGGACTAGCGGGACACTCTACGAGCAGTACTTC.